Listed below are T cell receptor beta chains from one sample, sequenced in a study of T-cell memory formation after mild COVID-19. TCRdb independently ran MiXCR on the 5' RACE reads; one entry per CDR3 protein. The data show hundreds of thousands of distinct CDR3 sequences, with around 30% seen just once and roughly 13% held by the top ten. Input material: PBMCs or a T cell subset sorted from them (not recorded which). Receptor source: an adult woman who had mild COVID-19 (a few samples of this study predate the infection). Cell type and time point are not known. The CDR3 runs from the conserved cysteine through the conserved F or W. A D gene is named only where the DNA matches it firmly. Only some rows state a clone size, as once, few, many or a class for expanded clones.

V gene	D gene	J gene	clone size	CDR3 DNA	CDR3 protein
TRBV19	.	TRBJ1-4	few	TGTGCCAGTAGTGGCGGGGTGACTAATGAAAAACTGTTTTTT	CASSGGVTNEKLFF
TRBV5-1	TRBD1	TRBJ1-2	.	TGCGCCAGCAGCCGGACTACAGGGGACTATGGCTACACCTTC	CASSRTTGDYGYTF
TRBV20-1	.	TRBJ2-1	.	TGCAGTGCTAGAGATTATGAGCAGTTCTTC	CSARDYEQFF
TRBV10-3	TRBD2	TRBJ2-3	.	TGTGCCATCAGTGAGGACGCGGGAGACCGGCCGCAGTATTTT	CAISEDAGDRPQYF
TRBV3-1	.	TRBJ2-2	.	TGTGCCAGCAGCCAAGTTAACACCGGGGAGCTGTTTTTT	CASSQVNTGELFF
TRBV20-1	TRBD2	TRBJ2-2	few	TGCAGTGCTAGAGAGAATAGCGGGTACACCGGGGAGCTGTTTTTT	CSARENSGYTGELFF
TRBV7-3	.	TRBJ2-3	.	TGTGCCAGCAGCTTAATTGGCGGTACGGGCACAGATACGCAGTATTTT	CASSLIGGTGTDTQYF
TRBV19	.	TRBJ1-2	.	TGTGCCAGTAACGAGAACTATGGCTACACCTTC	CASNENYGYTF
TRBV30	.	TRBJ1-6	.	TGTGCCTGGAGCGACTTCTCCCTCGGGAATTCACCCCTCCACTTT	CAWSDFSLGNSPLHF
TRBV7-3	.	TRBJ2-2	.	TGTGCCAGCAGCTTTAGGTCCGGGGAGCTGTTTTTT	CASSFRSGELFF
TRBV14	TRBD1	TRBJ1-1	.	TGTGCCAGCAGCCGGACAGGGAGAACTGAAGCTTTCTTT	CASSRTGRTEAFF
TRBV4-1	.	TRBJ2-3	.	TGCGCCAGCAGCCAAGATGGGGGAAGGGCGCAGTATTTT	CASSQDGGRAQYF
TRBV12-3/TRBV12-4	.	TRBJ2-3	few	TGTGCCAGCAGCTGGGGGGGGCTGGGCACAGATACGCAGTATTTT	CASSWGGLGTDTQYF
TRBV11-2	.	TRBJ2-4	.	TGTGCCAGCAGCCAAACAGGGAGGGGAGCCAAAAACATTCAGTACTTC	CASSQTGRGAKNIQYF
TRBV14	TRBD2	TRBJ2-1	.	TGTGCCAGCAGCCTGGCTAGCGGGGGGGCTAAGTTTCATGAGCAGTTCTTC	CASSLASGGAKFHEQFF
TRBV7-9	.	TRBJ2-1	few	TGTGCCACCAGGGGTATAGGGGATGAGCAGTTCTTC	CATRGIGDEQFF
TRBV30	.	TRBJ2-4	.	TGTGCCTGGTACCCCCAACCCAAAAACATTCAGTACTTC	CAWYPQPKNIQYF